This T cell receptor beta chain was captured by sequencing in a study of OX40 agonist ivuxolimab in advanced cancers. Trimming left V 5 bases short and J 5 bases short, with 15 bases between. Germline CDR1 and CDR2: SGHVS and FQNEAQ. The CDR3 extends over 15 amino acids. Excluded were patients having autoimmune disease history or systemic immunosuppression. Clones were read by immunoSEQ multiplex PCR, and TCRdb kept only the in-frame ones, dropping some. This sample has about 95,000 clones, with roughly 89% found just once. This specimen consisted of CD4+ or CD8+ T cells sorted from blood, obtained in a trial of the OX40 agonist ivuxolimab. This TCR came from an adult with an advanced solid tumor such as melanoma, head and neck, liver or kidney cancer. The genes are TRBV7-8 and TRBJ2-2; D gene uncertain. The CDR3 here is CASSPAEGLTGELFF. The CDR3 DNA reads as TGTGCCAGCAGCCCGGCCGAAGGGCTTACCGGGGAGCTGTTTTTT.